Below are 27 T cell receptor beta chains sequenced from a single sample in a study of cytomegalovirus exposure and HLA in healthy donors. The PCR employed 60 Vbeta primers together with 13 Jbeta primers. The repertoire was sequenced with immunoSEQ multiplex PCR; TCRdb's copy has only in-frame clones and lacks some. The data show around 170,000 clones, about 82% seen once. The sequencing input was PBMCs. These receptors were taken from a man between 18 and 29 years old in good health and CMV-seronegative.

This clone was counted a single time. The chain has TRBV5-1 and TRBJ1-6; D is unclear. The CDR3 loop spans 13 amino acids. The V end was cut by 0 bases, the J end by 8 bases, with 6 bases between. Germline V lookup: CDR1 SGHRS, CDR2 YFSETQ. The CDR3 DNA reads as TGCGCCAGCAGCTTGGAGCTGGATTCACCCCTCCACTTT. Residues: CASSLELDSPLHF.

This clone was counted between two and nine times. The chain links TRBV6-4 to TRBJ2-7, with D maybe TRBD1 (5 bases). V was pared by 8 bases and J by 0 bases, with 11 bases between. The CDR3 is made up of 13 amino acids. Germline V gene sequence: CDR1 MRHNA, CDR2 SNTAGT. CDR3 coding DNA: TGTGCCAGCTTGACAGCGAACTCCTACGAGCAGTACTTC. Translated: CASLTANSYEQYF.

As DNA, the CDR3 is TGTGCCAGCAGTTTATCCCCTCCGGGGACAGGGGGCACTGAAGCTTTCTTT. Translated: CASSLSPPGTGGTEAFF. The chain couples TRBV27 to TRBJ1-1; TRBD1 aligns across 11 bases. Per the germline V gene, CDR1 is MNHEY and CDR2 is SMNVEV (reference sequence). The CDR3 length is 17 residues. Losses at the gene ends were 0 bases for V and 4 bases for J; bases not matched to a gene: 7.

The genes are TRBV27 and TRBJ2-5, with 9 bases fitting TRBD1. The DNA end is a closer match to TRBJ2-7, so the J assignment may be wrong. The V gene's germline CDR1 is MNHEY and CDR2 SMNVEV (reference sequence). The CDR3 totals 15 residues. The CDR3 protein is CASQITGTGIYEQYF. As DNA, the CDR3 is TGTGCCAGCCAGATAACCGGGACAGGGATTTACGAGCAGTACTTC.

Here the CDR3 reads CASSATGQKSSGANVLTF. CDR3 nucleotides: TGCGCCAGCAGCGCGACAGGCCAGAAGAGCTCTGGGGCCAACGTCCTGACTTTC. V and J are TRBV5-1 and TRBJ2-6; tentatively, D is TRBD1 (6 bases). CDR1 is SGHRS, CDR2 YFSETQ, per germline. Trimming removed 4 bases at V and 0 bases at J, with 17 bases between. This CDR3 spans 18 amino acids. Together with reference TRBV5-1 and TRBJ2-6, the CDR3 gives the full variable domain: KAGVTQTPRYLIKTRGQQVTLSCSPISGHRSVSWYQQTPGQGLQFLFEYFSETQRNKGNFPGRFSGRQFSNSRSEMNVSTLELGDSALYLCASSATGQKSSGANVLTFGAGSRLTVL.

V gene TRBV6-6 combines with J gene TRBJ2-5; 13 bases map to TRBD2. With 6 bases clipped from V and 3 bases from J, the junction kept 7 bases outside the gene matches. The CDR3 is 16 residues long. Germline assignment: CDR1 MNHNY and CDR2 SVGAGI (reference sequence). The CDR3 DNA reads TGTGCCAGCAGCCGCGGACTAGCGGGAGAGGAAGAGACCCAGTACTTC. Protein: CASSRGLAGEEETQYF.

The chain combines TRBV5-1 with TRBJ2-2; 8 bases line up with TRBD1. This CDR3 contains 17 residues. Trimming at V came to 0 bases and at J to 2 bases, leaving 6 bases not matched to a gene. Germline assignment: CDR1 SGHRS and CDR2 YFSETQ. The CDR3 DNA reads TGCGCCAGCAGCTTGGCCCGGGCAGGGGGCAACACCGGGGAGCTGTTTTTT. Amino acids: CASSLARAGGNTGELFF.

The rearrangement uses TRBV5-1 and TRBJ2-3; D perhaps matches TRBD2 (6 bases). The germline CDR1 and CDR2 sequences are SGHRS and YFSETQ. Trimming took off 4 bases at V and 4 bases at J, with 13 bases between the two ends. The CDR3 is 14 amino acids. The CDR3 loop is CASSPEGLPDTQYF. In nucleotides, the CDR3 is TGCGCCAGCAGCCCGGAGGGCTTGCCAGATACGCAGTATTTT.

This clone was seen once. The rearrangement joins TRBV5-1 to TRBJ1-3; no firm D call. Germline V gene lookup returns CDR1 SGHRS and CDR2 YFSETQ. There are 14 residues in the CDR3. V lost 0 bases to trimming and J lost 4 bases, with 8 bases between them. The CDR3 reads CASSLGGNGNTIYF. The CDR3 DNA reads TGCGCCAGCAGCTTGGGAGGGAACGGAAACACCATATATTTT.

In this sample, this clone turned up once. The chain uses TRBV19 and TRBJ1-2, with D maybe TRBD1 (5 bases). The CDR3 is 14 residues long. Germline V CDR1 and CDR2: LNHDA, SQIVND (reference sequence). V lost 6 bases to trimming and J lost 2 bases, with 13 bases between them. DNA of the CDR3: TGTGCCAGTAGCCCAGGGTCAAGGAACTATGGCTACACCTTC. Residues: CASSPGSRNYGYTF. The whole variable domain, remainder taken from reference TRBV19 and TRBJ1-2, is DGGITQSPKYLFRKEGQNVTLSCEQNLNHDAMYWYRQDPGQGLRLIYYSQIVNDFQKGDIAEGYSVSREKKESFPLTVTSAQKNPTAFYLCASSPGSRNYGYTFGSGTRLTVV.

The CDR3 DNA follows: TGTGCCAGCAGTTCTTTTAATGAAAAACTGTTTTTT. The encoded protein is CASSSFNEKLFF. The chain recombines TRBV28 with TRBJ1-4; D unclear. V was clipped by 4 bases and J by 4 bases, with 4 bases between them. CDR3 size: 12 residues. Germline V gene lookup returns CDR1 MDHEN and CDR2 SYDVKM.

The chain recombines TRBV18 with TRBJ1-1, with 8 bases identical to TRBD1. The V gene's germline CDR1 is KGHSH and CDR2 LQKENI. The CDR3 runs 15 residues. Losses at the gene ends were 0 bases for V and 1 base for J; bases not matched to a gene: 1. CDR3 sequence: CASSPPGTGNTEAFF. The CDR3, as DNA: TGTGCCAGCTCACCACCCGGGACAGGGAACACTGAAGCTTTCTTT.

In this sample, this clone turned up once. The chain links TRBV30 to TRBJ1-5; maybe TRBD1 (6 bases). The CDR3 runs 14 residues. V lost 4 bases and J lost 4, with 14 bases in between. Per germline, CDR1 GTSNPN and CDR2 SVGIG (reference sequence). CDR3 sequence (DNA): TGTGCCTGGAACTCGGGACAAACTAATCAGCCCCAGCATTTT. Its translation: CAWNSGQTNQPQHF.

The rearrangement links TRBV9 to TRBJ2-3; D is unclear. Trimming shortened V by 4 bases and J by 2 bases, and 11 bases separated the two germline ends. The CDR3 is 14 amino acids. The germline gives CDR1 SGDLS, CDR2 YYNGEE. The CDR3 region has the DNA TGTGCCAGCAGCTCACCAACAATCACAGATACGCAGTATTTT. It yields the protein CASSSPTITDTQYF.

The chain joins TRBV28 to TRBJ2-7, with 9 bases identical to TRBD1. Germline CDR1 and CDR2: MDHEN and SYDVKM. This CDR3 spans 14 amino acids. V trimming: 4 bases; J trimming: 2 bases; junction bases outside the gene matches: 3. In nucleotides, the CDR3 is TGTGCCAGCAGTTCCTACAGGGGGCCCTACGAGCAGTACTTC. Encoded protein: CASSSYRGPYEQYF.

This clone was counted between two and nine times. The chain recombines TRBV6-6 with TRBJ1-1; 9 nucleotides match TRBD1. The CDR3 is made up of 13 amino acids. Germline V CDR1 and CDR2: MNHNY, SVGAGI (reference sequence). J was trimmed by 4 bases and V by 7 bases; bases with no gene match: 4. CDR3 in amino acids: CASTPQGATEAFF. Written as DNA, the CDR3 is TGTGCCAGCACCCCACAGGGGGCCACTGAAGCTTTCTTT.

This clone was found once. The sample holds other DNA sequences that translate to the same CDR3. The rearrangement links TRBV7-9 to TRBJ2-7, with 10 nucleotides matching TRBD1. From germline, CDR1 is SEHNR and CDR2 FQNEAQ (reference sequence). The trim removed 9 bases at V and 6 bases at J, leaving 8 bases unmatched. The CDR3 covers 13 residues. The CDR3 DNA reads as TGTGCCAGTAGCCCCGGACAGGGGGGCGAGCAGTACTTC. Its translation is CASSPGQGGEQYF. Full variable domain (outside the CDR3, taken from reference TRBV7-9 and TRBJ2-7): DTGVSQNPRHKITKRGQNVTFRCDPISEHNRLYWYRQTLGQGPEFLTYFQNEAQLEKSRLLSDRFSAERPKGSFSTLEIQRTEQGDSAMYLCASSPGQGGEQYFGPGTRLTVT.

This rearrangement joins TRBV9 to TRBJ2-7, with D possibly being TRBD2 (6 bases). Per germline, CDR1 SGDLS and CDR2 YYNGEE. The germline V and J ends were trimmed by 0 bases and 4 bases, with 14 bases remaining between them. The CDR3 spans 15 residues. The CDR3 here is CASSVGALGGYEQYF. As DNA, the CDR3 is TGTGCCAGCAGCGTAGGGGCCCTGGGGGGTTACGAGCAGTACTTC.

The chain recombines TRBV6-1 with TRBJ2-5; a weak D match, TRBD2 (6 bases). V lost 1 base to trimming and J lost 10 bases, with 16 bases between them. The CDR3 has 14 residues. Germline V gene data show CDR1 as MNHNS and CDR2 as SASEGT. This CDR3 is CASSEVGGMGGQYF. Here the CDR3 DNA reads TGTGCCAGCAGTGAAGTTGGAGGGATGGGTGGCCAGTACTTC.

V usage is TRBV5-1 and J usage is TRBJ2-5, with D perhaps TRBD1 (6 bases). The germline CDR1 and CDR2 sequences are SGHRS and YFSETQ. The CDR3 consists of 14 residues. Trimming pared 3 bases from V and 4 bases from J, leaving 13 bases between. CDR3: CASSWGRGGETQYF. The CDR3 DNA follows: TGCGCCAGCAGCTGGGGGCGTGGAGGAGAGACCCAGTACTTC.

This clone was seen just once. This chain uses TRBV19 with TRBJ1-1, with 8 positions matching TRBD1. J gave up 5 bases and V 8 bases, and 7 bases lay outside the gene matches. CDR1 is LNHDA, CDR2 SQIVND, per germline (reference sequence). The CDR3 runs 13 residues. The CDR3 here is CASRGQGWTEAFF. CDR3 sequence (DNA): TGTGCCAGTCGCGGACAGGGCTGGACTGAAGCTTTCTTT.

The chain employs TRBV7-2 and TRBJ2-5, with 9 bases aligning to TRBD2. There are 16 residues in the CDR3. Germline V gene lookup returns CDR1 SGHTA and CDR2 FQGNSA. The V and J ends lost 1 base and 5 bases, in that order; junction bases with no gene match: 8. For the CDR3, the DNA is TGTGCCAGCAGCTTAGGACTAGCGGCTACCGGTGAGACCCAGTACTTC. As protein: CASSLGLAATGETQYF. The complete variable domain, with remaining parts taken from reference TRBV7-2 and TRBJ2-5, reads GAGVSQSPSNKVTEKGKDVELRCDPISGHTALYWYRQSLGQGLEFLIYFQGNSAPDKSGLPSDRFSAERTGGSVSTLTIQRTQQEDSAVYLCASSLGLAATGETQYFGPGTRLLVL.

The chain uses TRBV4-2 and TRBJ2-1; maybe TRBD2 (7 bases). The germline gives CDR1 LGHNA, CDR2 YNFKEQ. Trimming removed 1 base at V and 2 bases at J, with 9 bases between. This CDR3 region has 15 residues. For the CDR3, the DNA is TGTGCCAGCAGCCAAGCGGGGGGCCCCTACAATGAGCAGTTCTTC. Translated: CASSQAGGPYNEQFF.

The chain joins TRBV9 to TRBJ2-5; 11 nucleotides line up with TRBD2. J gave up 4 bases and V 7 bases, and 6 bases lay outside the gene matches. The CDR3 length is 14 residues. The germline V gene encodes CDR1 SGDLS and CDR2 YYNGEE. As DNA, the CDR3 is TGTGCCAGCGGTAGCGGGAGGGCAAGAGAGACCCAGTACTTC. Its protein is CASGSGRARETQYF.

This clone was detected a few times. The rearrangement uses TRBV9 and TRBJ2-5, with 11 bases lining up with TRBD2. V shed 4 bases and J 1 base; nucleotides not matched to a gene: 3. Germline V gene data show CDR1 as SGDLS and CDR2 as YYNGEE. The CDR3 consists of 15 residues. The CDR3 DNA reads as TGTGCCAGCAGCATCGGGACTAGCGGCCAAGAGACCCAGTACTTC. Translation gives CASSIGTSGQETQYF.

The chain recombines TRBV5-1 with TRBJ2-7, with D possibly matching TRBD2 (6 bases). This CDR3 has 12 amino acids. In germline, CDR1 is SGHRS, CDR2 YFSETQ. Deletions cut 5 bases from V and 7 bases from J, with 13 bases between. As DNA, the CDR3 is TGCGCCAGCAGGCGGGGACCTGGGGAGCAGTACTTC. This encodes CASRRGPGEQYF.

This chain joins TRBV11-3 and TRBJ2-2; 9 bases are shared with TRBD1. V lost 1 base, J lost 15 bases, and 0 bases stayed unmatched. Germline values: CDR1 SGHNT, CDR2 YENEEA. This CDR3 contains 11 residues. The CDR3 nucleotides are TGTGCCAGCAGCTTAGGGGACAGGGTGTTTTTT. Amino acid sequence: CASSLGDRVFF.